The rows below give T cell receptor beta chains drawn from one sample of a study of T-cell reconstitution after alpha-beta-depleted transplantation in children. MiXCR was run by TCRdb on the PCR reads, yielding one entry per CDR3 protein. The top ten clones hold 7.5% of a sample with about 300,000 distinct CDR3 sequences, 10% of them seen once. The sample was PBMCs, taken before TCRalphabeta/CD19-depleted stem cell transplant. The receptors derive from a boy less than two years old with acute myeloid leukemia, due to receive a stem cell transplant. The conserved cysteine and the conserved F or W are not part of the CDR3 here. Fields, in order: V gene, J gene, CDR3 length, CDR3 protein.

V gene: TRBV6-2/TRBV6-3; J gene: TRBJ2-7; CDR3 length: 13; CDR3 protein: ASRPLAGGAYEQY
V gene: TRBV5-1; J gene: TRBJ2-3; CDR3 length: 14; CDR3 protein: ASSALTSGSSDTQY
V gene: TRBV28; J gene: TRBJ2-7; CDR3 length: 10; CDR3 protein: ASSFPQYEQY
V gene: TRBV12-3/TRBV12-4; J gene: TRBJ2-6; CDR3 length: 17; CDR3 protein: ASSLVRQGRSSGANVLT
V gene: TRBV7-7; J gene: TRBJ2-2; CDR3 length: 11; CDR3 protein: ASSLQYAGELF
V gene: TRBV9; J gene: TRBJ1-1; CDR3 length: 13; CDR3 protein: ASSVAGTMNTEAF
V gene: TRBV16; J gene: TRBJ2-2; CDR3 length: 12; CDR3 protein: ASSQSGDTGELF
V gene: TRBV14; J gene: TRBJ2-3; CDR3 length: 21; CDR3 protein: ASSQDFRWTGTSGGVSTDTQY
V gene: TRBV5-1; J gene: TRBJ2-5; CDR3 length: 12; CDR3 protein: ASSLRGDRETQY
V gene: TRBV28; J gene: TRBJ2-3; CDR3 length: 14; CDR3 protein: AILSGTSGPSDTQY
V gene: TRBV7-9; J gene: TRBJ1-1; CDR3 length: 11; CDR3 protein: ASSHTGLAEPF
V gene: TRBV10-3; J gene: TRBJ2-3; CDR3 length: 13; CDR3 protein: AISRFSGQGDTQY
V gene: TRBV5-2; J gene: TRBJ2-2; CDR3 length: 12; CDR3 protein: AMAPRGLTGELF
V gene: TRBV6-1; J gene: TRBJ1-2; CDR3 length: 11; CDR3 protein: ASSGGARGGYT
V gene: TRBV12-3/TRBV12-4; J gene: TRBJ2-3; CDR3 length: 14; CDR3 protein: ASRRLAGGRTDTQY
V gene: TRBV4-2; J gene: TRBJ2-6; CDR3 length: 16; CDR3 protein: ASSPGAGIPSGANVLT
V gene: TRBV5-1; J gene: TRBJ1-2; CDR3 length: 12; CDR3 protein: ASSLANRNYGYT
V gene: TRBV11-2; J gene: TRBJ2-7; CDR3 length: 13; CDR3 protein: ASSLGRLFTYEQY
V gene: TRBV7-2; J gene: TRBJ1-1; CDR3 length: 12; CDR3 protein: ASSFSYRATEAF
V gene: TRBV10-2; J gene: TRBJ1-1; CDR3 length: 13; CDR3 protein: ASSAIRRGNTEAF
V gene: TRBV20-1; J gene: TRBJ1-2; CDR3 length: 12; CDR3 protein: SARDPPGSHGYT
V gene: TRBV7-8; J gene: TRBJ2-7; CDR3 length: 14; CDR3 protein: ASSLLGTGTFYEQY
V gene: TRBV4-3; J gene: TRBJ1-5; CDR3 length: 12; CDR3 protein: ASSPVPGNQPQH
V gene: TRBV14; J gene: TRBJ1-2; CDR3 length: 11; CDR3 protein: ASSLHRDYGYT
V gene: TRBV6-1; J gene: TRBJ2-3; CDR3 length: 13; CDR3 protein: ASSEAGIFMDTQY
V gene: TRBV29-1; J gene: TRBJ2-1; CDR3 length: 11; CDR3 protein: SVSGSRYNEQF
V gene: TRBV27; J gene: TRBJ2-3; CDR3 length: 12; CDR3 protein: ASSWRESTDTQY
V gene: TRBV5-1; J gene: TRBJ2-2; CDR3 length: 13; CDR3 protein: ASSLRVSDTGELF
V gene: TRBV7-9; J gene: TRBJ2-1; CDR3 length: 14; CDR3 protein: ASSPQGSKPYNEQF
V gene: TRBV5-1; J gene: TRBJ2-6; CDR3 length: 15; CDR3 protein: ASSLEQLSSGANVLT
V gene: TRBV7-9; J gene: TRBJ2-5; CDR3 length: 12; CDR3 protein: ASSLRRGGETQY
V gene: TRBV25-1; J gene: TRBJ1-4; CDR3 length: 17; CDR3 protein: ASSGSVNRARLANEKLF
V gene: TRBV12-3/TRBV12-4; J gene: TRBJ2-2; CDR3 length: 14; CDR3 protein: ASSLDSGGGTGELF
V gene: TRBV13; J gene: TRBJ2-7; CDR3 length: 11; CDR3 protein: ASRRQGRYEQY
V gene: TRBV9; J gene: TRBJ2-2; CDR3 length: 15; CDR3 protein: ASSLLIAGAGAGELF
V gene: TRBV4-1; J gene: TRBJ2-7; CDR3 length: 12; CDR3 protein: ASSHRPGGNEQY
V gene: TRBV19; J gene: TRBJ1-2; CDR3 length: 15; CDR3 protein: ASSDTATLFLNYGYT
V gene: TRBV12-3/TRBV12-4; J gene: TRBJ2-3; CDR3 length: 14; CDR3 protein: ASSTAGNPLTDTQY
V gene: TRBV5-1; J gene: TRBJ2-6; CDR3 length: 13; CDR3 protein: ASSLDSSGANVLT
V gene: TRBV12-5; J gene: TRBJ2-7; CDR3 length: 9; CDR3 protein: ASGFSYEQY
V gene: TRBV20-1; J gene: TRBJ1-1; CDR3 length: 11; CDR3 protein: SASGGLNTEAF
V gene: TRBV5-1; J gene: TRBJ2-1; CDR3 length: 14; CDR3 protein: ASSLDFQMLYNEQF
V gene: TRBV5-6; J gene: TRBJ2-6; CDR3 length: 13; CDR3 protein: ASSFWGAGANVLT
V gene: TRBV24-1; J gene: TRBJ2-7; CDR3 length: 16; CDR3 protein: ATSDPRGDRKISYEQY
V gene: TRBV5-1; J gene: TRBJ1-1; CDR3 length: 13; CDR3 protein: ASSLGDRMNTEAF
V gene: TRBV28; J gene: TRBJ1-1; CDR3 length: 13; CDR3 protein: ASSSRTRAATEAF
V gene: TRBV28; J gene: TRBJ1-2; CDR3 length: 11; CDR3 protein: ASSFGEGFGYT
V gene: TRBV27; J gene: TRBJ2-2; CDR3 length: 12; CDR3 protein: ASSFRGGDGELF
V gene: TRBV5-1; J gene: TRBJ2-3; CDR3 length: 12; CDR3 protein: ASSLHVGRNTQY
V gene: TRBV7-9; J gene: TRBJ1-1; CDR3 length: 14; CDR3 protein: ASSLGPRQGRTEAF
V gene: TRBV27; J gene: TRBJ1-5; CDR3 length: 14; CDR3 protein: ASSLLNRRSNQPQH
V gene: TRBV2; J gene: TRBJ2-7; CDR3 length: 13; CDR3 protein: ASTFGLADFYEQY
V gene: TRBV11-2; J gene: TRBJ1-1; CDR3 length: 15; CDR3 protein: ASSPRGGMRMNTEAF
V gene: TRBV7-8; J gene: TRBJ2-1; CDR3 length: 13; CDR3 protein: ASSLELAGYNEQF
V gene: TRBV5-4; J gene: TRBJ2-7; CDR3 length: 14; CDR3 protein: ASSLGTLAGGAEQY
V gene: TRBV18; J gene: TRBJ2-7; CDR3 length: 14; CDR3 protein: ASSPLAVQGSYEQY
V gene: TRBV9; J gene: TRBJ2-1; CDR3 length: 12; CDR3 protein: ASSVGNRDNEQF
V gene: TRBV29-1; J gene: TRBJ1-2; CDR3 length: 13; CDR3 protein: SVVGGTGEDYGYT
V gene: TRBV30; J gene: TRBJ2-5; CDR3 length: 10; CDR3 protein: AWSGVGETQY